This is a list of T cell receptor beta chains from one sample in a study of blood T cell repertoires in COVID-19. This table comes from immunoSEQ multiplex PCR, and its TCRdb copy is limited to in-frame clones, with some not included. Of hundreds of thousands of clones in the sample, more than 70% were seen once. The sequenced material came from peripheral blood. The receptors were gathered from a man older than 75 with acute or convalescent COVID-19. Both conserved end residues are part of each CDR3. A D gene is named only where the DNA matches it firmly.

CDR3aa: CVSSWTHRATNEKLFF; CDR3nt: TGCGTCAGCAGCTGGACCCACAGGGCAACTAATGAAAAACTGTTTTTT; j_gene: TRBJ1-4; d_gene: NA; v_gene: TRBV5-1
CDR3aa: CAWSGLPYEQYF; CDR3nt: TGTGCCTGGAGTGGACTCCCCTACGAGCAGTACTTC; j_gene: TRBJ2-7; d_gene: NA; v_gene: TRBV30
CDR3aa: CASSLGGAENQPQHF; CDR3nt: TGCGCCAGCAGCTTGGGTGGGGCTGAAAATCAGCCCCAGCATTTT; j_gene: TRBJ1-5; d_gene: NA; v_gene: TRBV5-1
CDR3aa: CASSQDRTSPNQETQYF; CDR3nt: TGCGCCAGCAGCCAAGATCGGACTAGCCCTAACCAAGAGACCCAGTACTTC; j_gene: TRBJ2-5; d_gene: TRBD2; v_gene: TRBV4-1
CDR3aa: CASSLAVQGYGYTF; CDR3nt: TGTGCCAGCAGCTTAGCCGTACAGGGGTACGGCTACACCTTC; j_gene: TRBJ1-2; d_gene: TRBD1; v_gene: TRBV7-8
CDR3aa: CASSLWALAATYEQYF; CDR3nt: TGTGCCAGCAGTTTATGGGCACTAGCGGCAACCTACGAGCAGTACTTC; j_gene: TRBJ2-7; d_gene: TRBD2; v_gene: TRBV28
CDR3aa: CASSVGNRDDYEQYF; CDR3nt: TGTGCCAGCAGCGTAGGGAACAGGGACGACTACGAGCAGTACTTC; j_gene: TRBJ2-7; d_gene: NA; v_gene: TRBV9
CDR3aa: CASSVSRGWETQYF; CDR3nt: TGTGCCAGCAGTGTCTCGCGGGGGTGGGAGACCCAGTACTTC; j_gene: TRBJ2-5; d_gene: TRBD2; v_gene: TRBV2
CDR3aa: CASSRTGPGNQPQHF; CDR3nt: TGTGCCAGCAGTCGGACAGGGCCCGGCAATCAGCCCCAGCATTTT; j_gene: TRBJ1-5; d_gene: TRBD1; v_gene: TRBV2
CDR3aa: CASSEWTSGSSGELFF; CDR3nt: TGTGCCAGCAGTGAATGGACTAGCGGGAGTTCCGGGGAGCTGTTTTTT; j_gene: TRBJ2-2; d_gene: TRBD2; v_gene: TRBV2
CDR3aa: CASRIQGAGEAFF; CDR3nt: TGTGCCAGCAGGATACAGGGGGCGGGTGAAGCTTTCTTT; j_gene: TRBJ1-1; d_gene: TRBD1; v_gene: TRBV2
CDR3aa: CATSPAGASTEAFF; CDR3nt: TGTGCCACCAGTCCCGCTGGGGCGTCGACTGAAGCTTTCTTT; j_gene: TRBJ1-1; d_gene: NA; v_gene: TRBV24-1
CDR3aa: CASSSPGPEGYEQYF; CDR3nt: TGTGCCAGCAGCTCCCCGGGTCCGGAAGGCTACGAGCAGTACTTC; j_gene: TRBJ2-7; d_gene: NA; v_gene: TRBV5-4
CDR3aa: CASSILPTGRRETQYF; CDR3nt: TGTGCCAGCAGCATATTACCGACAGGGAGGCGAGAGACCCAGTACTTC; j_gene: TRBJ2-5; d_gene: NA; v_gene: TRBV7-2